The rows below give T cell receptor beta chains drawn from one sample of a study of blood T cell repertoires in COVID-19. Using immunoSEQ multiplex PCR, the repertoire was profiled, and TCRdb retains in-frame clones only, with some absent. The profile shows about 53,000 clones, roughly 89% of them singletons. Material for sequencing was peripheral blood. The receptor set was obtained from a man between 45 and 60 years old with acute or convalescent COVID-19. Both conserved end residues are part of each CDR3. The D gene is left open where the match is weak. Rows may omit the clone size; those that give it use once, few, many or a size class.

D gene	clone size	V gene	J gene	CDR3 protein	CDR3 DNA
TRBD1	-	TRBV10-3	TRBJ1-1	CAIGTGATNTEAFF	TGTGCCATCGGGACAGGGGCAACGAACACTGAAGCTTTCTTT
-	-	TRBV5-6	TRBJ1-1	CASSLVGKTGNTEAFF	TGTGCCAGCAGCTTGGTGGGAAAAACAGGGAACACTGAAGCTTTCTTT
TRBD1	-	TRBV28	TRBJ1-4	CASSDRGRDEKLFF	TGTGCCAGCAGCGACAGGGGGCGGGATGAAAAACTGTTTTTT
TRBD2	-	TRBV3-1/TRBV3-2	TRBJ2-1	CASSQVAGPTLSYEQFF	TGTGCCAGCAGCCAGGTAGCGGGACCAACCCTAAGCTATGAGCAGTTCTTC
TRBD2	-	TRBV5-4	TRBJ2-1	CASSPAQRGSYNEQFF	TGTGCCAGCAGCCCAGCTCAGCGGGGCTCCTACAATGAGCAGTTCTTC
TRBD2	-	TRBV11-2	TRBJ2-3	CASSLSGTSGGGDTQYF	TGTGCCAGCAGCCTAAGCGGGACTAGCGGGGGGGGAGATACGCAGTATTTT
TRBD1	-	TRBV10-3	TRBJ2-7	CAIGDGTASYEQYF	TGTGCCATCGGGGATGGGACAGCGTCCTACGAGCAGTACTTC
-	-	TRBV9	TRBJ1-5	CASSATDSNQPQHF	TGTGCCAGCAGCGCGACAGATAGCAATCAGCCCCAGCATTTT
TRBD2	-	TRBV10-1	TRBJ2-2	CAKGLAGPGELFF	TGCGCCAAAGGACTAGCGGGACCCGGGGAGCTGTTTTTT
TRBD1	medium-sized	TRBV7-9	TRBJ2-4	CASSLERTGGNIQYF	TGTGCCAGCAGCTTGGAGCGGACAGGGGGAAACATTCAGTACTTC
-	-	TRBV18	TRBJ1-4	CASSPNGGRLIEKLFF	TGTGCCAGCTCACCAAACGGGGGACGACTGATCGAAAAACTGTTTTTT
-	-	TRBV10-3	TRBJ1-3	CAISERSASPADTIYF	TGTGCCATCAGTGAGCGGTCGGCGAGTCCGGCGGACACCATATATTTT
-	-	TRBV5-1	TRBJ1-2	CASSLVGRGVYGYTF	TGCGCCAGCAGCTTGGTCGGCAGAGGAGTTTATGGCTACACCTTC
TRBD2	-	TRBV11-2	TRBJ2-1	CASSPVGGSSYNEQFF	TGTGCCAGCAGCCCCGTGGGGGGGAGCTCCTACAATGAGCAGTTCTTC
-	-	TRBV9	TRBJ1-2	CASSVDVRPTPYGYTF	TGTGCCAGCAGCGTAGATGTCAGGCCTACCCCCTATGGCTACACCTTC
-	-	TRBV7-9	TRBJ2-5	CASSLRNTFEETQYF	TGTGCCAGCAGCCTCAGGAATACGTTCGAAGAGACCCAGTACTTC
TRBD1	-	TRBV5-8	TRBJ1-1	CASSQVGQGATAFF	TGTGCCAGCAGCCAAGTTGGACAGGGGGCTACAGCTTTCTTT
-	-	TRBV30	TRBJ2-5	CAWSTGGSVQETQYF	TGTGCCTGGAGTACCGGGGGTTCAGTCCAAGAGACCCAGTACTTC
TRBD1	-	TRBV27	TRBJ1-5	CASSLGQGWDQPQHF	TGTGCCAGCAGTTTGGGACAGGGTTGGGATCAGCCCCAGCATTTT
-	once	TRBV18	TRBJ1-6	CASSQTGTISSPLHF	TGTGCCAGCTCTCAAACAGGGACTATTAGTTCACCCCTCCACTTT
-	-	TRBV19	TRBJ1-2	CASSIGYGYTF	TGTGCCAGTAGTATCGGGTATGGCTACACCTTC
TRBD1	few	TRBV5-6	TRBJ1-2	CASRIRTGTNYGYTF	TGTGCCAGCAGAATCCGGACAGGAACTAACTATGGCTACACCTTC
TRBD2	once	TRBV5-4	TRBJ2-2	CASSSPSSGGMAGELFF	TGTGCCAGCAGTTCTCCCTCCAGCGGGGGGATGGCCGGGGAGCTGTTTTTT
-	-	TRBV5-4	TRBJ2-1	CASSLTGVEQFF	TGTGCCAGCAGCTTGACCGGGGTCGAGCAGTTCTTC
-	-	TRBV21-1	TRBJ1-1	CARSDRGNTEAFF	TGTGCCAGATCCGACAGGGGTAACACTGAAGCTTTCTTT
-	-	TRBV5-1	TRBJ2-7	CASSRGQTSNEQYF	TGCGCCAGCAGTCGAGGACAAACTAGCAACGAGCAGTACTTC
TRBD1	once	TRBV29-1	TRBJ1-2	CSVAGTGDGYTF	TGCAGCGTCGCCGGGACAGGCGATGGCTACACCTTC
TRBD1	-	TRBV11-2	TRBJ2-7	CASSERGRIPYEQYF	TGTGCCAGCAGCGAGAGGGGGCGAATCCCCTACGAGCAGTACTTC
-	-	TRBV9	TRBJ2-1	CASSVGRGLAKGNEQFF	TGTGCCAGCAGCGTAGGAAGGGGATTAGCAAAGGGGAATGAGCAGTTCTTC
TRBD1	few	TRBV5-1	TRBJ1-4	CASRGGTGYEKLFF	TGCGCCAGCAGGGGAGGGACAGGGTATGAAAAACTGTTTTTT
TRBD1	-	TRBV11-3	TRBJ1-1	CASSLTGGVTEAFF	TGTGCCAGCAGCTTGACAGGGGGAGTGACTGAAGCTTTCTTT
TRBD1	-	TRBV24-1	TRBJ2-3	CATQGDTDTQYF	TGTGCCACCCAGGGGGACACAGATACGCAGTATTTT
-	-	TRBV5-1	TRBJ2-1	CASSFSGDSYNEQFF	TGCGCCAGCAGCTTTTCGGGGGATTCCTACAATGAGCAGTTCTTC
TRBD1	-	TRBV7-9	TRBJ2-7	CASAWDSVYEQYF	TGTGCCAGCGCCTGGGACAGCGTCTACGAGCAGTACTTC
-	-	TRBV6-5	TRBJ1-1	CASSYEGKNTEAFF	TGTGCCAGCAGTTACGAGGGAAAGAACACTGAAGCTTTCTTT
TRBD1	-	TRBV4-1	TRBJ2-7	CASSLGTGGAYEQYF	TGCGCCAGCAGCCTCGGGACAGGGGGCGCCTACGAGCAGTACTTC
TRBD1	-	TRBV25-1	TRBJ1-2	CASSPRDRGFHGYTF	TGTGCCAGCAGTCCACGGGACAGGGGGTTCCATGGCTACACCTTC
-	-	TRBV2	TRBJ1-4	CASGGTIREKLFF	TGTGCCAGCGGGGGGACGATCCGTGAAAAACTGTTTTTT
TRBD2	-	TRBV5-1	TRBJ2-7	CASSLRGGSRSYEQYF	TGCGCCAGCAGCCTCCGGGGCGGGAGTAGATCCTACGAGCAGTACTTC
-	-	TRBV6-2/TRBV6-3	TRBJ2-6	CASSYLSWTAGANVLTF	TGTGCCAGCAGTTATCTGTCTTGGACAGCCGGGGCCAACGTCCTGACTTTC
-	-	TRBV9	TRBJ2-1	CASSVVSGHNEQFF	TGTGCCAGCAGCGTGGTCTCTGGGCACAATGAGCAGTTCTTC
-	once	TRBV28	TRBJ2-5	CASSLPAAGLYQETQYF	TGTGCCAGCAGTTTACCGGCCGCGGGGCTGTACCAAGAGACCCAGTACTTC
-	-	TRBV30	TRBJ2-7	CAGREPLIYEQYF	TGTGCCGGACGGGAGCCCCTTATATACGAGCAGTACTTC